This T cell receptor beta chain comes out of a study of regulatory T cells in long-lasting Graves disease. This clonotype showed up just a few times. CDR3 regions were amplified by Arm-PCR using iRepertoire HTBI primers to build TCR beta libraries. TCRdb passed the multiplex PCR reads through MiXCR, listing each CDR3 protein once. There are about half a million distinct CDR3 sequences in the sample; around 12% occur only once, and roughly 8.2% lies in the top ten. The germline V gene has CDR1 SQVTM and CDR2 ANQGSEA. The V and J ends lost 8 bases and 0 bases respectively, with 14 bases between them. The length of the CDR3 is 14 residues. Sample time point: newly diagnosed GD, antithyroid drugs for less than 3 months. PBMC RNA served as the TCR library source. This sample also belongs to another study, concerning T cells in Graves' hyperthyroidism and ophthalmopathy. That work adds: Newly diagnosed patients aged 18 to 65 had hyperthyroidism of under 2 months' duration.

This chain links TRBV29-1 with TRBJ1-3; the D gene is possibly TRBD1 (6 bases). Material: peripheral blood mononuclear cells (PBMCs), obtained at new diagnosis, from a patient treated with antithyroid drugs. This clonotype was sampled from a woman aged 25 to 39 with Graves disease. The CDR3 loop reads CSIGGDSSGNTIYF. As DNA, the CDR3 is TGCAGCATTGGGGGCGACAGCTCTGGAAACACCATATATTTT.